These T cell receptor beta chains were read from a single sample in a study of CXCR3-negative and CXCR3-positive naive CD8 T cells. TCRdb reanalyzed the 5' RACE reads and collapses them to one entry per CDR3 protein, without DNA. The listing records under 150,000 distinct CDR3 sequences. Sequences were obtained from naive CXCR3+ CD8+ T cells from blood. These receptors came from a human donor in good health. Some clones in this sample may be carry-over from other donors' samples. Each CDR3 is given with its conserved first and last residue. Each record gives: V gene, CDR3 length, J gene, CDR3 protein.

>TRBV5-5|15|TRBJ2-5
CASSQAAGVQETQYF
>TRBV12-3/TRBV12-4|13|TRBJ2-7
CASSRDNSYEQYF
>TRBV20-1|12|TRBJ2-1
CSAKAGGYEQFF
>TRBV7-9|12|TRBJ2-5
CASSFEGETQYF
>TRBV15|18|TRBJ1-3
CATSIDRDTLLSGNTIYF
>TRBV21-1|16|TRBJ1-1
CASSKEITRRRTEAFF
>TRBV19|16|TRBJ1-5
CASSIGDRGINQPQHF
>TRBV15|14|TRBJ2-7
CATKEDRVSYEQYF
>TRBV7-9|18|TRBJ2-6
CASSLPGQVLSGANVLTF
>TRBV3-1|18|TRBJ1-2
CASSQGRDRIPFNYGYTF
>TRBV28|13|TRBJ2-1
CASSRPGESKTFF
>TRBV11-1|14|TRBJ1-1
CASSSTTGWTEAFF
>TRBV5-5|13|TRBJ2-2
CASSLEGTGELFF
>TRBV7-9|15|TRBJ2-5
CASSSPDDLQETQYF
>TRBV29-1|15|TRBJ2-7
CSVEDVGVGAYEQYF
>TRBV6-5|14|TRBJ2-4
CAISEPVAKNIQYF
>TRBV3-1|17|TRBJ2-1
CASSQDHLRYPYNEQFF
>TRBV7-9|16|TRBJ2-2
CASSDDWTANTGELFF
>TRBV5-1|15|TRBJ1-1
CASSLAEVGETEAFF
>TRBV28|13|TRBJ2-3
CASSFPLVNTQYF
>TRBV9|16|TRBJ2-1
CASSATRTSGKNEQFF
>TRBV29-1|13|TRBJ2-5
CSVELGGWETQYF
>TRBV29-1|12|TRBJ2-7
CSVASSSYEQYF
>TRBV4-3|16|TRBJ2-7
CASSQDRLAGPYEQYF
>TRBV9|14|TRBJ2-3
CASSVHPGGDTQYF
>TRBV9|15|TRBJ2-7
CASSVEPGGNYEQYF
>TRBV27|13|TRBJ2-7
CASSLQGGYEQYF
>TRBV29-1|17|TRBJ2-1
CSVEEVREGLSYNEQLF
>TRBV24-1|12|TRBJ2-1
CATSDYDGEQFF
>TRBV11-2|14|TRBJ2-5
CASSSPGGQETQYF
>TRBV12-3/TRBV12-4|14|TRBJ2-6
CASSFASGANVLTF
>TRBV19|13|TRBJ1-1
CASSSGVNTEAFF
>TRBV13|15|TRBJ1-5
CASSLGGGGNQPQHF
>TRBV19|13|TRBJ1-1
CASSSGMNTEAFF
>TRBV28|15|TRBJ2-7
CASSFDREVIREQYF
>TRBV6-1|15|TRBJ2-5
CASRPPDRERETQYF
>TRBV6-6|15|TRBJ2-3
CANSYASDHTDTQYF
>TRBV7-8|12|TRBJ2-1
CASSRGMDEQFF